This T cell receptor beta chain was found in a study of molecular identifiers for immune sequencing clone quantification. Sorted naive CD8 T cells were those defined as CD8+CD4-CCR7+CD45RA+. This clonotype showed up many times. CDR3 length equals 14 residues. Between the trimmed V and J ends, which lost 3 bases and 1 base, there was a span of 9 bases. CDR1 is MNHEY, CDR2 SMNVEV, per germline (reference sequence). One entry per CDR3 protein results from TCRdb running MiXCR on the PCR reads. Seen here are 490,000 or so distinct CDR3 sequences, 25% observed once, and the top ten hold under 0.85%. This TCR was sampled from a human donor in good health. Some libraries in this study had Jurkat cell RNA spiked in. Source material: naive CD8+ T cells from blood, with Jurkat cell RNA spiked in. Subset reported: FACS-sorted CD8+CD4-CCR7+CD45RA+ naive T cells. J is TRBJ1-1 and V is TRBV27, with D maybe TRBD1 (5 bases). The DNA of the CDR3 is TGTGCCAGCAGTTTTGGGGCGGCGAACACTGAAGCTTTCTTT. Its protein is CASSFGAANTEAFF.